The next 21 T cell receptor beta chains were all read from a single sample in a study of blood T cell repertoires in COVID-19. Clones were read by immunoSEQ multiplex PCR, and TCRdb kept only the in-frame ones, dropping some. The sample records 65,000 to 80,000 clones, around 90% being singletons. The specimen was peripheral blood. The source is a human donor in a cohort sampled during active COVID-19.

The chain is built from TRBV5-1 and TRBJ2-7; 8 bases map to TRBD1. This CDR3 spans 15 amino acids. J lost 0 bases, V lost 4 bases, and 6 bases had no gene match. Germline assignment: CDR1 SGHRS and CDR2 YFSETQ. CDR3 in DNA: TGCGCCAGCAGCGTCGGGGACAGGAACTCCTACGAGCAGTACTTC. It specifies CASSVGDRNSYEQYF.

The chain combines TRBV19 with TRBJ2-6; 12 bases agree with TRBD2. The CDR3 loop spans 18 amino acids. V lost 5 bases, J lost 0 bases, and 5 bases stayed unmatched. Per the germline V gene, CDR1 is LNHDA and CDR2 is SQIVND (reference sequence). The CDR3 DNA follows: TGTGCCAGTAGTCCTCGACTAGCGGGGGACTCTGGGGCCAACGTCCTGACTTTC. Encoded protein: CASSPRLAGDSGANVLTF.

This chain joins TRBV6-2 or TRBV6-3 and TRBJ2-7, with D uncertain. The ends were cut back, 4 bases at V and 3 bases at J, with 10 bases in the middle. The germline V gene has CDR1 MNHEY and CDR2 SVGEGT. There are 13 residues in the CDR3. CDR3 protein: CASSSSSYYEQYF. The DNA of the CDR3 is TGTGCCAGCAGTTCGAGTAGCTACTACGAGCAGTACTTC.

This chain joins TRBV15 and TRBJ2-3; TRBD1 matches at 8 bases. The germline gives CDR1 LNHNV, CDR2 YYDKDF (reference sequence). V shed 5 bases and J 3 bases; nucleotides not matched to a gene: 10. This CDR3 region has 16 residues. The CDR3 here is CATSGRTGTRTDTQYF. The CDR3 nucleotides are TGTGCCACCAGCGGGCGGACAGGGACACGAACAGATACGCAGTATTTT.

This clone was seen only once. The rearrangement uses TRBV5-1 and TRBJ1-1; D is perhaps TRBD1 (6 bases). Looked up from germline, CDR1 is SGHRS and CDR2 is YFSETQ. CDR3 length: 14 residues. Deletions cut 0 bases from V and 6 bases from J, with 12 bases between. The CDR3 DNA sequence: TGCGCCAGCAGCTTGGGTGGACAGATCTCTGAAGCTTTCTTT. Translation: CASSLGGQISEAFF.

This chain links TRBV24-1 with TRBJ2-1, with 11 bases lining up with TRBD2. The CDR3 contains 15 residues. The germline V gene has CDR1 KGHDR and CDR2 SFDVKD. J gave up 8 bases and V 3 bases, and 5 bases lay outside the gene matches. The CDR3 bases are TGTGCCACCAGTGATGGGCTAGCGGGGGGTTATGAGCAGTTCTTC. Translated, it gives CATSDGLAGGYEQFF.

As regards this clone: Its ends do not fully match the called genes, so a read error is possible. The chain employs TRBV7-8 and TRBJ2-7; 10 bases line up with TRBD1. CDR1 is SGHVS and CDR2 is FQNEAQ in the germline V gene. There are 13 residues in the CDR3. The CDR3 bases are TGTGCCAGCAGCTTAAGGGACAGGGGAAATCCTAGCTTC. Protein: CASSLRDRGNPSF.

The rearrangement uses TRBV2 and TRBJ1-2, with 7 bases matching TRBD1. Germline V gene sequence: CDR1 SNHLY, CDR2 FYNNEI. J gave up 4 bases and V 0 bases, and 8 bases lay outside the gene matches. The CDR3 extends over 16 amino acids. CDR3 DNA sequence: TGTGCCAGCAGTGAAGCGCAGGAGGGGGCTGGCTATGGCTACACCTTC. This codes for CASSEAQEGAGYGYTF. Using reference TRBV2 and TRBJ1-2 for the parts outside the CDR3, the full variable domain is EPEVTQTPSHQVTQMGQEVILRCVPISNHLYFYWYRQILGQKVEFLVSFYNNEISEKSEIFDDQFSVERPDGSNFTLKIRSTKLEDSAMYFCASSEAQEGAGYGYTFGSGTRLTVV.

The DNA of the CDR3 is TGTGCCAGCAGCTTAGGGTCCAGCGAATACAATGAGCAGTTCTTC. The encoded protein is CASSLGSSEYNEQFF. The rearrangement joins TRBV7-2 to TRBJ2-1; the D is unclear. CDR1 SGHTA and CDR2 FQGNSA come from the germline V gene. The V and J ends lost 1 base and 4 bases respectively, with 11 bases between them. This CDR3 region has 15 residues.

This clone was seen more than once but under ten times. The J gene is TRBJ1-2, the V gene TRBV7-2; D gene ambiguous. In germline, CDR1 is SGHTA, CDR2 FQGNSA. Trimming cost V 4 bases and J 0 bases, with 6 bases left between them. CDR3 size: 13 residues. The CDR3 DNA is TGTGCCAGCAGCTCTACAGCTAACTATGGCTACACCTTC. This codes for CASSSTANYGYTF.

This rearrangement joins TRBV3-1 (or the pseudogene TRBV3-2) to TRBJ2-3; 14 bases align to TRBD2. The CDR3 has 18 residues. Germline-derived CDR1 and CDR2 are LGHDT and YNNKEL (reference sequence). Trimming at V came to 5 bases and at J to 4 bases, leaving 11 bases not matched to a gene. As DNA, the CDR3 is TGTGCCAGCAGCTCGACTAGCGGGGGGGCTGCCTTCCCAGATACGCAGTATTTT. This sequence encodes CASSSTSGGAAFPDTQYF.

The V gene is TRBV6-6, the J gene TRBJ2-7, with a tentative D call TRBD2 (5 bases). The germline V gene encodes CDR1 MNHNY and CDR2 SVGAGI (reference sequence). Between the trimmed V and J ends, which lost 5 bases and 7 bases, there was a span of 9 bases. CDR3 length: 11 residues. The chain's CDR3 is CASSLPGEQYF. DNA of the CDR3: TGTGCCAGCAGTCTTCCGGGGGAGCAGTACTTC.

The rearrangement uses TRBV5-1 and TRBJ2-7, with 7 bases lining up with TRBD1. Germline CDR1 reads SGHRS; CDR2 reads YFSETQ. V was clipped by 4 bases and J by 0 bases; unmatched bases: 4. CDR3 length: 14 amino acids. This chain's CDR3 is CASSPRQGSYEQYF. CDR3 DNA sequence: TGCGCCAGCAGCCCTAGACAGGGCTCCTACGAGCAGTACTTC.

This chain uses TRBV29-1 with TRBJ2-2, with D unclear. This CDR3 spans 13 amino acids. The germline gives CDR1 SQVTM, CDR2 ANQGSEA. Trimming stripped 4 bases from V and 0 bases from J, with 6 bases between. For the CDR3, the DNA is TGCAGCGTTGCTCTCCCGAACACCGGGGAGCTGTTTTTT. It codes for CSVALPNTGELFF.

The CDR3 protein is CASSKAGGPVETYEQYF. The CDR3 nucleotides are TGTGCCAGTAGTAAGGCGGGGGGGCCAGTAGAAACCTACGAGCAGTACTTC. V gene TRBV19 combines with J gene TRBJ2-7, with 9 bases aligning to TRBD2. The CDR3 spans 17 residues. V dropped 4 bases and J dropped 2; count of bases not matched to a gene: 12. CDR1 and CDR2 (germline): LNHDA, SQIVND (reference sequence).

The chain employs TRBV7-9 and TRBJ1-1, with 7 bases fitting TRBD1. Germline trimming cut 4 bases from V and 0 bases from J; bases unmatched to any gene: 2. Germline V gene sequence: CDR1 SEHNR, CDR2 FQNEAQ (reference sequence). The CDR3 is 14 amino acids. CDR3 in DNA: TGTGCCAGCAGCTGGGGACAGCTGAACACTGAAGCTTTCTTT. Its protein product is CASSWGQLNTEAFF.

V gene TRBV4-2 combines with J gene TRBJ2-5; D is perhaps TRBD1 (6 bases). Trimming took 5 bases from V and 4 from J, leaving 14 bases between them. The CDR3 covers 14 residues. The V gene's germline CDR1 is LGHNA and CDR2 YNFKEQ. The CDR3 DNA sequence: TGTGCCAGCAGCTTCCAGGGGAAAACAGAGACCCAGTACTTC. Protein product: CASSFQGKTETQYF.

The chain carries TRBV7-6 and TRBJ2-7, with D possibly being TRBD2 (5 bases). CDR3 length: 12 residues. Trimming took off 4 bases at V and 5 bases at J, with 9 bases between the two ends. Germline-derived CDR1 and CDR2 are SGHVS and FNYEAQ. Here the CDR3 reads CASSSAGNEQYF. In DNA, the CDR3 is TGTGCCAGCAGCTCCGCGGGCAACGAGCAGTACTTC.

CDR3 region: CASSLRGLAANEQFF. CDR3 sequence (DNA): TGTGCCAGCAGCCTAAGAGGCCTAGCAGCCAATGAGCAGTTCTTC. This chain connects TRBV7-9 to TRBJ2-1, with D tentatively TRBD2 (5 bases). Germline V gene sequence: CDR1 SEHNR, CDR2 FQNEAQ (reference sequence). The CDR3 length is 15 residues. Trimming cost V 5 bases and J 6 bases, with 17 bases left between them.

The rearrangement joins TRBV19 to TRBJ1-5; D remains unclear. The V end was cut by 4 bases, the J end by 4 bases, with 17 bases between. From germline, CDR1 is LNHDA and CDR2 SQIVND (reference sequence). The CDR3 is 16 residues long. CDR3 DNA sequence: TGTGCCAGTAGTAAAAGAACGGAGAAAGCGAATCAGCCCCAGCATTTT. It encodes CASSKRTEKANQPQHF.

This sequence joins TRBV2 and TRBJ2-3, with TRBD2 matching over 7 bases. The germline CDR1 and CDR2 sequences are SNHLY and FYNNEI. The CDR3 totals 13 residues. J lost 5 bases, V lost 8 bases, and 7 bases had no gene match. The CDR3 DNA reads TGTGCCAGCCGGGAGACGGGGGGAGATACGCAGTATTTT. Translating gives CASRETGGDTQYF.